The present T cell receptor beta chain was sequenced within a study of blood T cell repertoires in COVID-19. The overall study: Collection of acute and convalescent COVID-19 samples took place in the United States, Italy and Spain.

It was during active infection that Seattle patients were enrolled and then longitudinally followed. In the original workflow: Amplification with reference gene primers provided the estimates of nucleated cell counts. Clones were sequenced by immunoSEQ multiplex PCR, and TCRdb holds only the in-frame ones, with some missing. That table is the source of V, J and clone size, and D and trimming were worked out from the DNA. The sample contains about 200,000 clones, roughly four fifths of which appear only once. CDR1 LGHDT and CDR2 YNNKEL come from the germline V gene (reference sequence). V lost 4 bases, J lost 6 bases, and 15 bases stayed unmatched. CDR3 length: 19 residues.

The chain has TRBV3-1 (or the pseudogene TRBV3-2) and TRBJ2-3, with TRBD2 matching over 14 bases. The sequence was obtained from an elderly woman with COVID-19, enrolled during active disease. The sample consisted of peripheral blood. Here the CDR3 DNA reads TGTGCCAGCAGCCCGGGGTCCTGGACTAGCGGGGGGTATATGGATACGCAGTATTTT. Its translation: CASSPGSWTSGGYMDTQYF.